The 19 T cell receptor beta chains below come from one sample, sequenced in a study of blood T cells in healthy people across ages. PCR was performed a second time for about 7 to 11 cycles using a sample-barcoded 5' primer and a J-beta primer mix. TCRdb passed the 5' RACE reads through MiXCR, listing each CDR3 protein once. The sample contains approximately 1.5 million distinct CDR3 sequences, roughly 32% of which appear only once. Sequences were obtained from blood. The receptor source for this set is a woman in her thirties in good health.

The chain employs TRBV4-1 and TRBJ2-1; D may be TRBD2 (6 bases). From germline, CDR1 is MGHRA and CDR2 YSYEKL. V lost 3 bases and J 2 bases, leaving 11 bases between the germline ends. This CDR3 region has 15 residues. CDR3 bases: TGCGCCAGCAGCCAGTACGGACTACCCTACAATGAGCAGTTCTTC. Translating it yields CASSQYGLPYNEQFF.

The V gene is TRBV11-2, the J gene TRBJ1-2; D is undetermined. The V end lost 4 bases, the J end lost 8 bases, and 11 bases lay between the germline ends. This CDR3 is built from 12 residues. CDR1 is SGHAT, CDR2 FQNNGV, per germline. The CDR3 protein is CASSSREWGYTF. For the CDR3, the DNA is TGTGCCAGCAGCTCCAGAGAATGGGGCTACACCTTC.

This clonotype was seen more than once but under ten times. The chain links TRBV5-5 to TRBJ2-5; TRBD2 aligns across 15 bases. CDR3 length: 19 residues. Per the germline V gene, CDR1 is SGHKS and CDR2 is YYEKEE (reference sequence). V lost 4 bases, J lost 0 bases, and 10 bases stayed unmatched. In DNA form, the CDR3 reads TGTGCCAGCAGCCCCAGTCCCGGGACTAGCGGGGGGTACCAAGAGACCCAGTACTTC. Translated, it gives CASSPSPGTSGGYQETQYF.

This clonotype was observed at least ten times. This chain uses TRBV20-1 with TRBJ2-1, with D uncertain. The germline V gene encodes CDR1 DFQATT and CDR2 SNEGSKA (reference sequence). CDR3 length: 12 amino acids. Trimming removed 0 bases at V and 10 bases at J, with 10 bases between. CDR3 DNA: TGCAGTGCTAGAGATCCGGCGGTGGAGCAGTTCTTC. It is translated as CSARDPAVEQFF.

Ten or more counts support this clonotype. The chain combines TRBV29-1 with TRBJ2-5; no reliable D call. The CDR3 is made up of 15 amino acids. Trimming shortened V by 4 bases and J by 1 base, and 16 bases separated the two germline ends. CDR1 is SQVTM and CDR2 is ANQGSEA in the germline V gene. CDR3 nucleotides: TGCAGCGTTGTGTTCGGCGCTGAGGTCCAAGAGACCCAGTACTTC. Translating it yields CSVVFGAEVQETQYF. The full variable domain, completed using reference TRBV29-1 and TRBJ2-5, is SAVISQKPSRDICQRGTSLTIQCQVDSQVTMMFWYRQQPGQSLTLIATANQGSEATYESGFVIDKFPISRPNLTFSTLTVSNMSPEDSSIYLCSVVFGAEVQETQYFGPGTRLLVL.

This CDR3 is CASSSRTGGGYTF. CDR3 nucleotides: TGTGCCAGCAGCTCGAGGACAGGGGGCGGCTACACCTTC. The gene calls are TRBV7-8 and TRBJ1-2, with 11 bases matching TRBD1. The length of the CDR3 is 13 residues. Germline values: CDR1 SGHVS, CDR2 FQNEAQ. With 4 bases clipped from V and 8 bases from J, the junction kept 3 bases outside the gene matches. The complete variable domain, with remaining parts taken from reference TRBV7-8 and TRBJ1-2, reads GAGVSQSPRYKVAKRGQDVALRCDPISGHVSLFWYQQALGQGPEFLTYFQNEAQLDKSGLPSDRFFAERPEGSVSTLKIQRTQQEDSAVYLCASSSRTGGGYTFGSGTRLTVV.

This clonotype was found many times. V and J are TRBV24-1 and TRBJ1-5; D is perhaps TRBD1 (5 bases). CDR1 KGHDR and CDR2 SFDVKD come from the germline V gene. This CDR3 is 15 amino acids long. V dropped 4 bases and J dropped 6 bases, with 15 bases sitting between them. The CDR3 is CATSDHRDLGQPQHF. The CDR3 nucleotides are TGTGCCACCAGTGACCACCGGGACCTCGGTCAGCCCCAGCATTTT.

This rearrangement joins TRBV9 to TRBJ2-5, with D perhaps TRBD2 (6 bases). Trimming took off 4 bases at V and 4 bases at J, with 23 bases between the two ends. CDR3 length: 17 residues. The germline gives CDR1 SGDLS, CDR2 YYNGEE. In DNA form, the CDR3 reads TGTGCCAGCAGCAAGGGGTGGGGTCAGGGAGGCGGAGAGACCCAGTACTTC. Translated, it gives CASSKGWGQGGGETQYF.

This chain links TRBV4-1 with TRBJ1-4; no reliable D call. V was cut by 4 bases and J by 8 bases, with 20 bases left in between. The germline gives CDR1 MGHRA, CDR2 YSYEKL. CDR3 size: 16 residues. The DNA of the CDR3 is TGCGCCAGCAGCCCTGGCCAAAAGCCCCTTGGGGAAAAACTGTTTTTT. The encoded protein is CASSPGQKPLGEKLFF.

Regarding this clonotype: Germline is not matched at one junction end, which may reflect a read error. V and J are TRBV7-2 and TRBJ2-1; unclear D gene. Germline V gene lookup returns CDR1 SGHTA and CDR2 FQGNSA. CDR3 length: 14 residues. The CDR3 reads CAGSLLYSYNEQFF. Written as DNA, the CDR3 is TGTGCCGGCAGCCTCCTCTACTCCTACAATGAGCAGTTCTTC.

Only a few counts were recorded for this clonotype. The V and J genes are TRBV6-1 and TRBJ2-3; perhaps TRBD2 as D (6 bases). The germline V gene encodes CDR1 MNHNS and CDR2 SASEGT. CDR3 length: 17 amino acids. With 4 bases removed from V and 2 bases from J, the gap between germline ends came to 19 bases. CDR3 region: CASSAPGLLANTDTQYF. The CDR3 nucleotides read TGTGCCAGCAGTGCTCCGGGACTCCTAGCGAACACAGATACGCAGTATTTT.

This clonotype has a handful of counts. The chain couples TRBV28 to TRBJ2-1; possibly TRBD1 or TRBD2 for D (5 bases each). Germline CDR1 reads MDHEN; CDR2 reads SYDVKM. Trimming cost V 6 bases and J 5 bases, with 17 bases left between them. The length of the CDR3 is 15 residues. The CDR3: CASSPTGTDDNEQFF. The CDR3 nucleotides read TGTGCCAGCAGCCCCACCGGGACGGATGACAATGAGCAGTTCTTC. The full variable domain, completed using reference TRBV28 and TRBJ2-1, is DVKVTQSSRYLVKRTGEKVFLECVQDMDHENMFWYRQDPGLGLRLIYFSYDVKMKEKGDIPEGYSVSREKKERFSLILESASTNQTSMYLCASSPTGTDDNEQFFGPGTRLTVL.

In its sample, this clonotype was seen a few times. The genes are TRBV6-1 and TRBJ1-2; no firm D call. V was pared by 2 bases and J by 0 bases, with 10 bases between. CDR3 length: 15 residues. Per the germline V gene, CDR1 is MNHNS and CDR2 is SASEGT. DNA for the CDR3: TGTGCCAGCAGTGAACCAGAGAGACCTAACTATGGCTACACCTTC. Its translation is CASSEPERPNYGYTF.

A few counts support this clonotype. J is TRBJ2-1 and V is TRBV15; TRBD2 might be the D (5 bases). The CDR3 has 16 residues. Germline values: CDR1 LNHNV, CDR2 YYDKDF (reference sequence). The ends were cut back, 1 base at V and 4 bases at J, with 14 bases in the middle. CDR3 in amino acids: CATSRATDRGYNEQFF. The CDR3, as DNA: TGTGCCACCAGCAGAGCGACGGACCGCGGGTACAATGAGCAGTTCTTC.

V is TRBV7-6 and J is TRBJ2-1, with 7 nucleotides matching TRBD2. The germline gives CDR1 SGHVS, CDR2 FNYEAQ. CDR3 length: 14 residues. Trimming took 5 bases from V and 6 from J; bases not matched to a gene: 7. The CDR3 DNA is TGTGCCAGCAGCCGGCTAGCGGAACCCAATGAGCAGTTCTTC. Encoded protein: CASSRLAEPNEQFF. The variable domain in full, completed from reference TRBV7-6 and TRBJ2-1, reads GAGVSQSPRYKVTKRGQDVALRCDPISGHVSLYWYRQALGQGPEFLTYFNYEAQQDKSGLPNDRFSAERPEGSISTLTIQRTEQRDSAMYRCASSRLAEPNEQFFGPGTRLTVL.

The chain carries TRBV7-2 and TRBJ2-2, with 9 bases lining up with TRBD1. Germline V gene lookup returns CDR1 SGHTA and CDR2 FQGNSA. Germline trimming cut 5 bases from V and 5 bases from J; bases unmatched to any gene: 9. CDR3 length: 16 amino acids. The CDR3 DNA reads TGTGCCAGCAGCACCGGGACAGGGCGAAATACCGGGGAGCTGTTTTTT. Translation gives CASSTGTGRNTGELFF.

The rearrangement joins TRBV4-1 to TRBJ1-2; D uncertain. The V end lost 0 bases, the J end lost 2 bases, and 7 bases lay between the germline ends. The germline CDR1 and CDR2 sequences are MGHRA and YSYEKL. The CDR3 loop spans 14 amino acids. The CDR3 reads CASSQDFPNYGYTF. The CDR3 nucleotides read TGCGCCAGCAGCCAAGATTTCCCGAACTATGGCTACACCTTC.

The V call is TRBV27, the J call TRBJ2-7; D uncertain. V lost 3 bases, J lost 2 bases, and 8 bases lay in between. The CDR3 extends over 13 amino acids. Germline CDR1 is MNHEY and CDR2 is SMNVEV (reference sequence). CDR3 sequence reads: CASSFGLPYEQYF. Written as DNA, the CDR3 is TGTGCCAGCAGTTTTGGGTTACCCTACGAGCAGTACTTC.

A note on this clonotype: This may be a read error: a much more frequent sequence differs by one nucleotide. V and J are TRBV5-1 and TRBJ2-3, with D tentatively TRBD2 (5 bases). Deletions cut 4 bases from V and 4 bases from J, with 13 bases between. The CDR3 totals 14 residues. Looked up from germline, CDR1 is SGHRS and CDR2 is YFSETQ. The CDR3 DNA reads TGCGCCAGCAGCGACACAAGTAGCGCAGATACGCAGTATTTT. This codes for CASSDTSSADTQYF.